Listed below are T cell receptor beta chains from one sample, sequenced in a study of early T cells in non-severe SARS-CoV-2 infection. One entry per CDR3 protein, called by TCRdb with MiXCR from the 5' RACE reads. This repertoire shows tens of thousands of distinct CDR3 sequences, 4% to 4.5% found once; its top ten account for nearly 4.5%. Sequenced sample: whole blood. These receptors were obtained from an adult who was a healthcare worker with PCR-confirmed SARS-CoV-2 infection or an uninfected control (not recorded which). Both conserved end residues are part of each CDR3. D genes are given only for firm matches. Clone size is not always given. Where it is, it says once, few, many or a class for expanded clones.

>-|TRBV27|-|TRBJ2-7
TGTGCCAGCAGTTTGGGGCACGAGCAGTACTTC
CASSLGHEQYF
>TRBD1|TRBV7-8|many|TRBJ1-6
TGTGCCAGCAGCCCCGGGACAGTTAATTCACCCCTCCACTTT
CASSPGTVNSPLHF
>TRBD2|TRBV19|few|TRBJ2-7
TGTGCCAGTAGGCGACTAGCGGGAGACTACGAGCAGTACTTC
CASRRLAGDYEQYF
>TRBD1|TRBV28|many|TRBJ1-2
TGTGCCAGCAGAACCGGGACAGGGGTAAACTATGGCTACACCTTC
CASRTGTGVNYGYTF
>TRBD1|TRBV7-8|many|TRBJ1-6
TGTGCCAGCAGCCGCGGGACAGGGAAACTATTTTCACCCCTCCACTTT
CASSRGTGKLFSPLHF
>-|TRBV27|many|TRBJ2-7
TGTGCCAGCAGTGTACGGGGGACCTACGAGCAGTACTTC
CASSVRGTYEQYF
>-|TRBV5-1|few|TRBJ2-7
TGCGCCAGCAGCCTGATCGACAGAGACGAGCAGTACTTC
CASSLIDRDEQYF
>TRBD2|TRBV7-8|many|TRBJ2-7
TGTGCCAGCAGCCCCCACAGGGAAACTAGCGGGAGGGCCGCCCACGAGCAGTACTTC
CASSPHRETSGRAAHEQYF
>TRBD2|TRBV3-1|many|TRBJ2-7
TGTGCCAGCAGCCAAAGGCCCGGGGGGGACTACGAGCAGTACTTC
CASSQRPGGDYEQYF
>-|TRBV29-1|many|TRBJ1-2
TGCAGCGTTTCGGATATCTATGGCTACACCTTC
CSVSDIYGYTF
>-|TRBV10-3|many|TRBJ2-6
TGTGCCATCAGCGGTCGCTCGGGATCCTATGGGGCTGGGGCCAACGTCCTGACTTTC
CAISGRSGSYGAGANVLTF
>TRBD1|TRBV7-2|many|TRBJ1-1
TGTGCCAGCAGCAGCCGACAGGGTTACACTGAAGCTTTCTTT
CASSSRQGYTEAFF
>-|TRBV7-9|many|TRBJ2-1
TGTGCCAGCAGCTTACAGGGGTTGGTCAATGAGCAGTTCTTC
CASSLQGLVNEQFF
>-|TRBV6-6|many|TRBJ2-2
TGTGCCAGCAGCAGAGTGGCCGGGGAGCTGTTTTTT
CASSRVAGELFF
>-|TRBV29-1|many|TRBJ2-7
TGCAGCGTGCTGGTTGCCAAGTCCTCCTACGAGCAGTACTTC
CSVLVAKSSYEQYF
>-|TRBV12-3/TRBV12-4|many|TRBJ1-4
TGTGCCAGCAGGCAGGCGCGGGAAAAACTGTTTTTT
CASRQAREKLFF
>TRBD2|TRBV2|many|TRBJ2-5
TGTGCCAGCAGTGAAAGAGGGACTAGCGGGATCCCCCAAGAGACCCAGTACTTC
CASSERGTSGIPQETQYF
>-|TRBV6-5|-|TRBJ2-1
TGTGCCAGCAGTTCCTTGGGCGGCCCGTCCTACAATGAGCAGTTCTTC
CASSSLGGPSYNEQFF
>-|TRBV20-1|few|TRBJ1-1
TGCAGTGCTGGCCCCCAAGGCCGGCTTGAAGCTTTCTTT
CSAGPQGRLEAFF
>-|TRBV19|many|TRBJ2-1
TGTGCCAGTACCCAGGGAGTGGCGGGCAATGAGCAGTTCTTC
CASTQGVAGNEQFF
>TRBD2|TRBV7-8|few|TRBJ2-1
TGTGCCAGCAGCTTAGGGCGACGCGGGAGGGCGGTTTACAATGAGCAGTTCTTC
CASSLGRRGRAVYNEQFF
>-|TRBV27|many|TRBJ1-1
TGTGCCAGCAGTTTATCTAGGCGTACTGAAGCTTTCTTT
CASSLSRRTEAFF
>TRBD2|TRBV6-2/TRBV6-3|many|TRBJ2-1
TGTGCCAGCAGTTACCGTAGCGGGAGCTACAATGAGCAGTTCTTC
CASSYRSGSYNEQFF
>TRBD1|TRBV29-1|many|TRBJ2-1
TGCAGCGTTGGGGGACAGGGGCGAAATGAGCAGTTCTTC
CSVGGQGRNEQFF
>TRBD1|TRBV27|many|TRBJ2-7
TGTGCCAGCAGTTCCGGGACAGCTAACTACGAGCAGTACTTC
CASSSGTANYEQYF
>-|TRBV24-1|many|TRBJ2-1
TGTGCCACCAGTGATTGGAGCAGGGGAAGTCAGAATGAGCAGTTCTTC
CATSDWSRGSQNEQFF